The clone carrying this TCR beta chain was observed a few times. What it binds is unknown. This entry is derived from a study of OX40 agonist ivuxolimab in advanced cancers. Study in general: Allowance was made for prior anti-PD-1, anti-PD-L1 or anti-CTLA-4 therapy, and roughly 40% had some. Study observations and caveats: The 0.1-3.0 mg/kg partial responders had among the lowest clonal expansion. The study observed clonal expansion of CD4+ and CD8+ blood T cells by week 6 at 0.1 to 3.0 mg/kg. Low normalized T-cell clonal expansion was also seen in some nonresponders.

Method: immunoSEQ multiplex PCR; TCRdb's copy keeps in-frame clones and lacks some. The sample has almost 80,000 clones; almost 85% are singletons. The CDR3 has 18 amino acids. Trimming left V 7 bases short and J 0 bases short, with 20 bases between. Germline CDR1 is SGHDT and CDR2 is YYEEEE. V gene TRBV5-6 combines with J gene TRBJ2-6, with D possibly being TRBD1 (5 bases). The TCR originated in an adult with an advanced solid tumor such as melanoma, head and neck, liver or kidney cancer. This specimen consisted of CD4+ or CD8+ T cells sorted from blood, obtained in a trial of the OX40 agonist ivuxolimab. The CDR3 DNA reads TGTGCCAGCGGATCTTTAGACAGCTTCAGCTCTGGGGCCAACGTCCTGACTTTC. Translation gives CASGSLDSFSSGANVLTF.